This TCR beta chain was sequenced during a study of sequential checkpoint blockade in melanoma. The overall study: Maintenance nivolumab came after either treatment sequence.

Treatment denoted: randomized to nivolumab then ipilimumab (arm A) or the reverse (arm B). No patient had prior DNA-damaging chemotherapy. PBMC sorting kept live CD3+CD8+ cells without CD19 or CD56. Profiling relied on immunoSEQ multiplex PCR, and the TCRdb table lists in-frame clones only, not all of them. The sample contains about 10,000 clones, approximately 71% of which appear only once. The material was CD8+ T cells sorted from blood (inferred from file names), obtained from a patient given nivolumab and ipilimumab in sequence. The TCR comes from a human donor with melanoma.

Written as DNA, the CDR3 is TGTGCCAGTACTGCGGACAGGGGATATGAAAAACTGTTTTTT. This encodes CASTADRGYEKLFF. This chain uses TRBV19 with TRBJ1-4, with TRBD1 matching 9 bases. Trimming at V came to 7 bases and at J to 6 bases, leaving 6 bases not matched to a gene. Germline V gene data show CDR1 as LNHDA and CDR2 as SQIVND (reference sequence). This CDR3 region has 14 residues.